This record covers a single TCR beta chain. What it recognizes is unknown. From germline, CDR1 is SGHNT and CDR2 YYREEE (reference sequence). V was clipped by 0 bases and J by 6 bases; unmatched bases: 14. CDR3 length: 18 amino acids. The data were produced by immunoSEQ multiplex PCR, yet TCRdb's version contains in-frame clones alone and is incomplete. The top ten hold more than 0.95% of the sample, which has just over 2,000,000 clones, about 95% seen once. The data are from a study of shared clonotypes between healthy human individuals. General study findings and limits: What naive subsets generally showed was a larger estimated richness than memory subsets showed.

The naive CD8 subset, CD45RO-negative cells positively selected for CCR7, excluded terminally differentiated effector memory CD45RA+ cells. The V and J genes are TRBV5-4 and TRBJ2-5, with 10 bases lining up with TRBD1. This clonotype originated in a man between 18 and 29 years old in good health. The sample was naive CD8+ T cells sorted from blood. In DNA, the CDR3 is TGTGCCAGCAGCTTGGGCGGGGACAGGGGAGGCCAATGGAAGACCCAGTACTTC. This sequence encodes CASSLGGDRGGQWKTQYF.